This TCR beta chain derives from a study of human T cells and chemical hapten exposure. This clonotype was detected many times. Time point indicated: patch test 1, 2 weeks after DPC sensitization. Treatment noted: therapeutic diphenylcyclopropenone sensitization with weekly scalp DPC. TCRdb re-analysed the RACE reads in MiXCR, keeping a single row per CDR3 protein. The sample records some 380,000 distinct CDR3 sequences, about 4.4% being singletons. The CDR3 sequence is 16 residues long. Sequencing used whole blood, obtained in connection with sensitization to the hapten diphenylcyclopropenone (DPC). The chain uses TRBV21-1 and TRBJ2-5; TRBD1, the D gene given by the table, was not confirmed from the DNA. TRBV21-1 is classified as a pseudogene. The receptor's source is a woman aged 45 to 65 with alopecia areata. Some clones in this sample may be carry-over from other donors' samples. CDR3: CASSKGCSRDQETQYF. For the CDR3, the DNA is TGTGCCAGCAGCAAGGGGTGCAGCAGGGATCAAGAGACCCAGTACTTC.